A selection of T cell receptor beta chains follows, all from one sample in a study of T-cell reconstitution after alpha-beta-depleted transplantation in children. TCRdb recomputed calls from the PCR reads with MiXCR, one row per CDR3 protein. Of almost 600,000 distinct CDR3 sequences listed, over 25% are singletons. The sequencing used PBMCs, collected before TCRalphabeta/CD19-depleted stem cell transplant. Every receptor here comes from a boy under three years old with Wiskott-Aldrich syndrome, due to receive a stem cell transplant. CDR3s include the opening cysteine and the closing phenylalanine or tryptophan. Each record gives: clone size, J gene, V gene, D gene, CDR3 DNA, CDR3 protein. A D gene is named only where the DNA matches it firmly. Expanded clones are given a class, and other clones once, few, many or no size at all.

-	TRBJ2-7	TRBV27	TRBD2	TGTGCCAGCAGTTTATTAAGCGGGAGAGGTTCCTACGAGCAGTACTTC	CASSLLSGRGSYEQYF
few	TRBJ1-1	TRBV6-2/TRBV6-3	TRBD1	TGTGCCAGCACCAACAGGGGAGCGTTGTTGGGGACAGGTAACACCGGAACTGAAGCTTTCTTT	CASTNRGALLGTGNTGTEAFF
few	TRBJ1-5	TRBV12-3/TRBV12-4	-	TGTGCCAGCAGCGACCGACAGGCCCAGCATTTT	CASSDRQAQHF
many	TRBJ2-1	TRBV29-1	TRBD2	TGCAGCGTTGATAAGGGACTAGCGGGCAATGAGCAGTTCTTC	CSVDKGLAGNEQFF
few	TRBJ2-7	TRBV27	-	TGTGCCAGCAGTTTATCTCAGGACTACGAGCAGTACTTC	CASSLSQDYEQYF
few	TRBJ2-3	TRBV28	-	TGTGCCAGCAGCAACAGGAAACCAGATACGCAGTATTTT	CASSNRKPDTQYF
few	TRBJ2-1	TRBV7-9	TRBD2	TGTGCCAGCAGCTTAGGAGGGACTATGGATGAGCAGTTCTTC	CASSLGGTMDEQFF
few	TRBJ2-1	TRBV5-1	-	TGCGCCAGCAGCTTGGGTCCCGTTCGGGGGAATGAGCAGTTCTTC	CASSLGPVRGNEQFF
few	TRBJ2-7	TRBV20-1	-	TGCAGTGCTAGAGAGGAAGGGCAGTACTTC	CSAREEGQYF
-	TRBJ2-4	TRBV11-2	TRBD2	TGTGCCAGCAGCCCCGGGGTCCTTCTAGCGGAGAAAAACATTCAGTACTTC	CASSPGVLLAEKNIQYF
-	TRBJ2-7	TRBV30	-	TGTGCCTGGAGCGATAGCGAGCAGTACTTC	CAWSDSEQYF
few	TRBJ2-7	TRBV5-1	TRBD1	TGCGCCAGCAGGGACAGGGTATCGTCCTACGAGCAGTACTTC	CASRDRVSSYEQYF
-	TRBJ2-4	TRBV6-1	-	TGTGCCAGCAGCATCACCGGTCTAGCCAAAAACATTCAGTACTTC	CASSITGLAKNIQYF
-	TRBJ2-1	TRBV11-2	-	TGTGCCAGCAGCTTTGTCCCCGCCTCCTACAATGAGCAGTTCTTC	CASSFVPASYNEQFF
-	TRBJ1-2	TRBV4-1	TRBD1	TGCGCCAGCAGCCACTGGACAGGCGAGGGTGGTGGCTACACCTTC	CASSHWTGEGGGYTF
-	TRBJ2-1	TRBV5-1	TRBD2	TGCGCCAGCAGCTTGGCCAAGGGGGGAGCGGGAGGTTACAATGAGCAGTTCTTC	CASSLAKGGAGGYNEQFF
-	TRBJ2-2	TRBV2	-	TGTGCCAGCAGTGAAGAAGGCCCGAAAGTGGGGGAGCTGTTTTTT	CASSEEGPKVGELFF
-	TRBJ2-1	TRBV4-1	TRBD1	TGCGCCAGCAGCCAAGGAGACAGGGCTTACTCCATAAGCTCCTACAATGAGCAGTTCTTC	CASSQGDRAYSISSYNEQFF
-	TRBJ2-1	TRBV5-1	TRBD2	TGCGCCAGCAGCTTGCTGCCGGGACTAGCCAATGAGCAGTTCTTC	CASSLLPGLANEQFF
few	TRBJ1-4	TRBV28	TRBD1	TGTGCCAGCAGTTCATTAGGGACAGGGGGTCGCGAAAAACTGTTTTTT	CASSSLGTGGREKLFF
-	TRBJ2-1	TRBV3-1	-	TGTGCCAGCAGCTCGGGGACTGGAGCGGGTGAGCAGTTCTTC	CASSSGTGAGEQFF
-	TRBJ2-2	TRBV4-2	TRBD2	TGTGCCAGCAGCCAAGATGTAGGGACTAGCGGGAGGCCCGGGGAGCTGTTTTTT	CASSQDVGTSGRPGELFF
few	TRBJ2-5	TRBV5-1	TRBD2	TGCGCCAGCAGCTTGGGACTAGCGGATTACCAAGAGACCCAGTACTTC	CASSLGLADYQETQYF
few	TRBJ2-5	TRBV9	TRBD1	TGTGCCAGCAGCTCCACGACAGGGGGCGGAGAGACCCAGTACTTC	CASSSTTGGGETQYF
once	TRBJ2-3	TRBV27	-	TGTGCCACCACCAGCCTCTTGCAGACAGATACGCAGTATTTT	CATTSLLQTDTQYF